This TCR beta chain was retrieved from a study of T cell repertoires in cytomegalovirus infection. TCRdb reanalysed the reads using MiXCR and keeps one entry per CDR3 protein. Of 210,000 or so distinct CDR3 sequences listed, 5% to 8.5% were seen once; the top ten hold about 6%. This clonotype was recorded at least ten times. This receptor was obtained from a human donor in good health (CMV status not recorded). Some clones in this sample may be carry-over from other donors' samples. The specimen sequenced was PBMCs.

CDR3 amino acids: CASSLRITIGTGPPEQFF. DNA for the CDR3: TGTGCCAGCAGCTTACGGATTACTATCGGGACAGGGCCTCCCGAGCAGTTCTTC. V and J are TRBV7-2 and TRBJ2-1; TRBD1 aligns across 9 bases. The CDR3 is 18 residues long. CDR1 and CDR2 from the germline V gene are SGHTA and FQGNSA. The J segment lost 10 bases and the V segment lost 2 bases, leaving 18 bases of the junction unmatched.